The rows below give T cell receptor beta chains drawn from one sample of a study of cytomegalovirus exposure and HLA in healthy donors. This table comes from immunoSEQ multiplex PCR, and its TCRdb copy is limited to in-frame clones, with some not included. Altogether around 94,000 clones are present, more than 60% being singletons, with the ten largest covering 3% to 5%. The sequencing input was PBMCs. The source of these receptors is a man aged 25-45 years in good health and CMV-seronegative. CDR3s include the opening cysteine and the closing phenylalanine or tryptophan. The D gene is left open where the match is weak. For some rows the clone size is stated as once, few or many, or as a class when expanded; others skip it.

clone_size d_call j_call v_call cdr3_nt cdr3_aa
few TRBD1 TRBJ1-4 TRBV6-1 TGTGCCAGCAGTGAACTAGAGGGGGCCAGTGAAAAACTGTTTTTT CASSELEGASEKLFF
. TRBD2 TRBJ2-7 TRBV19 TGTGCCAGTAGAGGTGCGGGGGGCAGGGGTCACGAGCAGTACTTC CASRGAGGRGHEQYF
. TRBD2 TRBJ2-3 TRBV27 TGTGCCAGCAGTTTATCGGCTAGCGGGGGGGAAGATACGCAGTATTTT CASSLSASGGEDTQYF
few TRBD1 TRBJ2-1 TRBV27 TGTGCCAGCAGTTTCGGACAGGCGGCTAATGAGCAGTTCTTC CASSFGQAANEQFF
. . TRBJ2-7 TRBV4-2 TGTGCCAGCAGCCAAGATGTCCGCGGCGGGAAGACCTACGAGCAGTACTTC CASSQDVRGGKTYEQYF
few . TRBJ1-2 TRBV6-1 TGTGCCAGCAGTGTTCTCTTCAGGGACACATTATATGGCTACACCTTC CASSVLFRDTLYGYTF
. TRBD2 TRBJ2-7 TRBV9 TGTGCCAGCAGCGTAGGAGACGGGGGGGCAATCGAGCAGTACTTC CASSVGDGGAIEQYF
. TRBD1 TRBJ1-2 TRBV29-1 TGCAGCGACTACAGGGGGAGTAACTATGGCTACACCTTC CSDYRGSNYGYTF
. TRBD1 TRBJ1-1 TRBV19 TGTGCCAGTAGCACATCGACAGGGTTCATGAACACTGAAGCTTTCTTT CASSTSTGFMNTEAFF
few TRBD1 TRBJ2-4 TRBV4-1 TGCGCCAGCAGCCAAATGACAGGGCTGACCAAAAACATTCAGTACTTC CASSQMTGLTKNIQYF
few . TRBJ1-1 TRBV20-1 TGCAGTGCCCTTCGGACAGCTGAAGCTTTCTTT CSALRTAEAFF
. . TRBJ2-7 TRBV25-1 TGTGCCAGCAGTTCTGACAGAAGATACGAGCAGTACTTC CASSSDRRYEQYF
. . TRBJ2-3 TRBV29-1 TGCAGCGTTGAAAGTGCGGATACGCAGTATTTT CSVESADTQYF
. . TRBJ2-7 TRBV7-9 TGTGCCAGCAGCCCGAGGGCGTTGGCGGGCCCCTACGAGCAGTACTTC CASSPRALAGPYEQYF
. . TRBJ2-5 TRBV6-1 TGTGCCAGCAGGAGTGACAACCAAGAGACCCAGTACTTC CASRSDNQETQYF
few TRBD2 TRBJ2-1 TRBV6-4 TGTGCCAGCAGTGATACAGCGGGGAACTACAATGAGCAGTTCTTC CASSDTAGNYNEQFF
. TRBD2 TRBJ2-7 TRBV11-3 TGTGCCAGCAGCCCGACTAGCGGGTCCTACGAGCAGTACTTC CASSPTSGSYEQYF
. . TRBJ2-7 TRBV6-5 TGTGCCAGCAGGCCTACAGCCTCCTACGAGCAGTACTTC CASRPTASYEQYF
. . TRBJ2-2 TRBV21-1 TGTGCCAGCAGCAAAGACAGCGGGACCGGGCACACCGGGGAGCTGTTTTTT CASSKDSGTGHTGELFF
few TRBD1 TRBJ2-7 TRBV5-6 TGTGCCAGCAGCCCACAGGGGGCTGAATCCTACGAGCAGTACTTC CASSPQGAESYEQYF
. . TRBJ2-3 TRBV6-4 TGTGCCAGCAGTCCAGGTTTACCGGCAGATACGCAGTATTTT CASSPGLPADTQYF
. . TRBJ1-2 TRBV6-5 TGTGCCAGCAGACGCCCTCGACAGGATGGTGACTACACCTTC CASRRPRQDGDYTF
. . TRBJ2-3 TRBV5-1 TGCGCCAGCAGCTTCGGCGTAAGCGGATACACAGATACGCAGTATTTT CASSFGVSGYTDTQYF
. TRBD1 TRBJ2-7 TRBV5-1 TGCGCCAGCAGCTTGGACCGGACAGGGTCCTACGAGCAGTACTTC CASSLDRTGSYEQYF